Shown below are 29 T cell receptor beta chains from a single sample sequenced in a study of cytomegalovirus exposure and HLA in healthy donors. PCR employed 60 Vbeta and 13 Jbeta primers. Assay: immunoSEQ multiplex PCR; the TCRdb copy retains only in-frame clones and omits some. The profile shows about 130,000 clones, roughly 83% of them singletons. The sequenced material came from PBMCs. Receptors were obtained from a girl aged 2 to 9 in good health and CMV-seronegative.

The chain uses TRBV30 and TRBJ2-5, with 10 bases fitting TRBD1. The CDR3 loop spans 15 amino acids. Germline V lookup: CDR1 GTSNPN, CDR2 SVGIG (reference sequence). With V trimmed by 2 bases and J by 5 bases, 8 bases remained unmatched. CDR3 DNA sequence: TGTGCCTGGAGTAAGGACAGGGGGAGGATGGAGACCCAGTACTTC. As protein: CAWSKDRGRMETQYF.

This clone was observed a few times. The chain uses TRBV6-1 and TRBJ2-7, with TRBD1 matching over 7 bases. V lost 3 bases and J lost 8; bases outside the gene matches: 10. CDR1 MNHNS and CDR2 SASEGT come from the germline V gene. The CDR3 runs to 14 residues. For the CDR3, the DNA is TGTGCCAGCAGTGACCCCGGACAGGCGAGCAAGCAGTACTTC. It specifies CASSDPGQASKQYF.

This chain connects TRBV4-3 to TRBJ1-1; weak D call: TRBD1 (5 bases). From germline, CDR1 is LGHNA and CDR2 YSLEER. The ends were cut back, 4 bases at V and 6 bases at J, with 12 bases in the middle. This CDR3 is built from 13 residues. Here the CDR3 DNA reads TGCGCCAGCAGCCCCCCAGGGCAGTCTGAAGCTTTCTTT. Translating gives CASSPPGQSEAFF.

This clone has more than one count but fewer than ten. This chain joins TRBV7-9 and TRBJ2-1; 10 positions agree with TRBD2. This CDR3 is built from 16 residues. Looked up from germline, CDR1 is SEHNR and CDR2 is FQNEAQ (reference sequence). The ends lost 2 bases at V and 0 bases at J; junction bases unmatched: 1. The CDR3 nucleotides are TGTGCCAGCAGCTTATCTAGCGGGAGCTCCTACAATGAGCAGTTCTTC. Translation: CASSLSSGSSYNEQFF.

This clone was observed a single time. V gene TRBV11-2 combines with J gene TRBJ2-2; weak D call: TRBD1 (6 bases). The CDR3 is 15 residues long. Looked up from germline, CDR1 is SGHAT and CDR2 is FQNNGV. V was clipped by 1 base and J by 5 bases, with 11 bases between them. CDR3 amino acids: CASSLGGGRTGELFF. CDR3 bases: TGTGCCAGCAGCTTAGGAGGGGGAAGGACCGGGGAGCTGTTTTTT.

The chain employs TRBV7-9 and TRBJ2-1, with 8 positions matching TRBD1. Germline assignment: CDR1 SEHNR and CDR2 FQNEAQ (reference sequence). V lost 3 bases and J lost 6; bases outside the gene matches: 7. This CDR3 spans 15 amino acids. The CDR3 here is CASSLAAGGGNEQFF. Here the CDR3 DNA reads TGTGCCAGCAGCTTGGCTGCAGGGGGCGGCAATGAGCAGTTCTTC.

This chain connects TRBV7-2 to TRBJ2-1; 16 bases fit TRBD2. CDR1 is SGHTA and CDR2 is FQGNSA in the germline V gene. J lost 10 bases, V lost 1 base, and 4 bases had no gene match. CDR3 length equals 16 residues. Here the CDR3 DNA reads TGTGCCAGCAGCTTAGAGGGGACTAGCGGGGGGGGCGAGCAGTTCTTC. Its translation: CASSLEGTSGGGEQFF.

CDR3 coding DNA: TGCAGCGTTGAAGCGGGCGGGGGGTATGGCTACACCTTC. Protein product: CSVEAGGGYGYTF. The genes are TRBV29-1 and TRBJ1-2, with D possibly matching TRBD1 (5 bases). Looked up from germline, CDR1 is SQVTM and CDR2 is ANQGSEA. Trimming took 1 base from V and 5 from J, leaving 11 bases between them. The CDR3 is 13 residues long.

This sequence joins TRBV5-6 and TRBJ2-5; 10 bases align to TRBD2. The DNA end is a closer match to TRBJ2-7, so the J assignment may be wrong. The germline V gene encodes CDR1 SGHDT and CDR2 YYEEEE. This CDR3 has 15 amino acids. This CDR3 reads CASSLASGSGYEQYF. The CDR3, as DNA: TGTGCCAGCAGCTTGGCTAGCGGGAGCGGGTACGAGCAGTACTTC.

This clone was found a few times. The V gene is TRBV27, the J gene TRBJ2-6; D perhaps matches TRBD1 (5 bases). This CDR3 comprises 14 residues. The V gene's germline CDR1 is MNHEY and CDR2 SMNVEV (reference sequence). V lost 6 bases and J lost 0, with 6 bases in between. CDR3 sequence: CASSDSSGANVLTF. DNA for the CDR3: TGTGCCAGCAGCGACAGCTCTGGGGCCAACGTCCTGACTTTC. The whole variable domain, remainder taken from reference TRBV27 and TRBJ2-6, is EAQVTQNPRYLITVTGKKLTVTCSQNMNHEYMSWYRQDPGLGLRQIYYSMNVEVTDKGDVPEGYKVSRKEKRNFPLILESPSPNQTSLYFCASSDSSGANVLTFGAGSRLTVL.

The table lists this clone with a few counts. The chain carries TRBV28 and TRBJ2-7; the match to TRBD1 covers 9 bases. Germline V gene lookup returns CDR1 MDHEN and CDR2 SYDVKM. The CDR3 extends over 16 amino acids. V trimming: 4 bases; J trimming: 1 base; junction bases outside the gene matches: 8. Here the CDR3 DNA reads TGTGCCAGCAGTTACAGGGGGCAAAGGGTGTCCTACGAGCAGTACTTC. Amino acids: CASSYRGQRVSYEQYF.

This clone showed up just once. The V call is TRBV6-1, the J call TRBJ1-5; 10 bases match TRBD1. With 3 bases clipped from V and 2 bases from J, the junction kept 10 bases outside the gene matches. The CDR3 has 18 amino acids. CDR1 is MNHNS and CDR2 is SASEGT in the germline V gene. The CDR3: CASSDTRTGGFGNQPQHF. For the CDR3, the DNA is TGTGCCAGCAGTGACACTCGGACAGGGGGGTTCGGCAATCAGCCCCAGCATTTT.

The chain is built from TRBV29-1 and TRBJ1-4, with 9 bases identical to TRBD1. CDR3 length equals 17 residues. CDR1 SQVTM and CDR2 ANQGSEA come from the germline V gene. Trimming removed 1 base from V and 2 bases from J; junction bases left unmatched: 8. This CDR3 reads CSVEAADRGGTNEKLFF. The CDR3 nucleotides are TGCAGCGTTGAAGCGGCGGACAGGGGTGGCACTAATGAAAAACTGTTTTTT.

The rearrangement joins TRBV5-8 to TRBJ1-5, with 7 bases identical to TRBD1. V lost 4 bases to trimming and J lost 0 bases; unmatched junction nucleotides: 7. Per the germline V gene, CDR1 is SGHTS and CDR2 is YDEGEE. This CDR3 has 16 amino acids. CDR3 amino acids: CASSVGQRYSNQPQHF. DNA of the CDR3: TGTGCCAGCAGCGTGGGACAGAGGTATAGCAATCAGCCCCAGCATTTT.

The chain couples TRBV2 to TRBJ2-3; D is unresolved. V was clipped by 8 bases and J by 6 bases, with 21 bases between them. Germline V gene lookup returns CDR1 SNHLY and CDR2 FYNNEI. The CDR3 length is 15 residues. As DNA, the CDR3 is TGTGCCAGCGCAGACCTTGAGGCCTATACTGATACGCAGTATTTT. Its protein is CASADLEAYTDTQYF.

The chain uses TRBV5-5 and TRBJ1-2, with D possibly matching TRBD1 (5 bases). The V end was cut by 4 bases, the J end by 7 bases, with 14 bases between. CDR3 length: 13 amino acids. Germline CDR1 and CDR2: SGHKS and YYEKEE (reference sequence). The DNA of the CDR3 is TGTGCCAGCAGCCCCATGTGGGGCGGTGGCTACACCTTC. Residues: CASSPMWGGGYTF.

The J gene is TRBJ2-7, the V gene TRBV27; D not certain. Trimming removed 4 bases at V and 3 bases at J, with 4 bases between. The CDR3 extends over 11 amino acids. Germline loops: CDR1 MNHEY, CDR2 SMNVEV (reference sequence). CDR3 loop: CASSSGYEQYF. The CDR3 DNA reads TGTGCCAGCAGTTCAGGCTACGAGCAGTACTTC.

J is TRBJ2-5 and V is TRBV5-6; TRBD2 might be the D (6 bases). Trimming shortened V by 1 base and J by 4 bases, and 14 bases separated the two germline ends. Germline V gene data show CDR1 as SGHDT and CDR2 as YYEEEE. This CDR3 is built from 15 residues. The CDR3 nucleotides are TGTGCCAGCAGCTTGTCCGGGGGAGGAGGAGAGACCCAGTACTTC. This codes for CASSLSGGGGETQYF.

The V gene is TRBV4-2, the J gene TRBJ1-5, with D hard to call. Trimming took 1 base from V and 0 from J, leaving 7 bases between them. Germline CDR1 and CDR2: LGHNA and YNFKEQ. The CDR3 totals 15 residues. The CDR3 DNA reads as TGTGCCAGCAGCCAAGTAGCTTATAGCAATCAGCCCCAGCATTTT. This codes for CASSQVAYSNQPQHF.

The gene calls are TRBV5-1 and TRBJ1-1; 8 bases match TRBD1. The junction had 16 bases not matched to a gene; V was cut back by 0 bases and J by 6 bases. This CDR3 has 18 residues. Per the germline V gene, CDR1 is SGHRS and CDR2 is YFSETQ. Here the CDR3 reads CASSLAGRGRAVSPEAFF. The DNA for the CDR3 is TGCGCCAGCAGCTTGGCTGGCAGGGGGCGGGCGGTGTCCCCTGAAGCTTTCTTT.

V usage is TRBV18 and J usage is TRBJ1-5, with D perhaps matching TRBD1 (6 bases). V dropped 3 bases and J dropped 9 bases, with 15 bases sitting between them. The CDR3 extends over 14 amino acids. CDR1 is KGHSH, CDR2 LQKENI, per germline. The chain's CDR3 is CASSPQGLEGPQHF. The DNA of the CDR3 is TGTGCCAGCTCACCTCAGGGGCTCGAAGGGCCCCAGCATTTT.

The V and J genes are TRBV4-1 and TRBJ1-4, with no clear D. The V end was cut by 6 bases, the J end by 0 bases, with 8 bases between. Per the germline V gene, CDR1 is MGHRA and CDR2 is YSYEKL. The CDR3 totals 14 residues. Here the CDR3 DNA reads TGCGCCAGCAGTTTACAAGCAACTAATGAAAAACTGTTTTTT. Residues: CASSLQATNEKLFF.

The gene calls are TRBV5-6 and TRBJ2-7, with D uncertain. Trimming stripped 1 base from V and 3 bases from J, with 11 bases between. Germline CDR1 is SGHDT and CDR2 is YYEEEE. This CDR3 region has 14 residues. The CDR3: CASSLSMNIYEQYF. CDR3 DNA sequence: TGTGCCAGCAGCTTGAGTATGAACATCTACGAGCAGTACTTC. Using reference TRBV5-6 and TRBJ2-7 for the parts outside the CDR3, the full variable domain is DAGVTQSPTHLIKTRGQQVTLRCSPKSGHDTVSWYQQALGQGPQFIFQYYEEEERQRGNFPDRFSGHQFPNYSSELNVNALLLGDSALYLCASSLSMNIYEQYFGPGTRLTVT.

This clone has only one observation. This chain joins TRBV4-2 and TRBJ2-1, with a tentative D call TRBD2 (6 bases). Trimming took 1 base from V and 6 from J, leaving 16 bases between them. The CDR3 totals 16 residues. Germline CDR1 LGHNA, CDR2 YNFKEQ. The CDR3 DNA follows: TGTGCCAGCAGCCAAGGATCGGCGGGGATGGGCAATGAGCAGTTCTTC. It encodes CASSQGSAGMGNEQFF.

The chain employs TRBV29-1 and TRBJ2-7; TRBD1 agrees at 9 bases. V dropped 1 base and J dropped 7; count of bases not matched to a gene: 11. CDR1 and CDR2 (germline): SQVTM, ANQGSEA. The CDR3 runs 15 residues. The chain's CDR3 is CSVEGPGGQGWEQYF. The CDR3 DNA sequence: TGCAGCGTTGAAGGACCCGGTGGACAGGGGTGGGAGCAGTACTTC.

This chain connects TRBV15 to TRBJ1-2, with D possibly TRBD1 on 5 matching bases. This CDR3 is built from 14 residues. V gave up 0 bases and J gave up 3 bases, with 8 bases separating them. Germline CDR1 LNHNV, CDR2 YYDKDF (reference sequence). The chain's CDR3 is CATSRDRTHYGYTF. The DNA of the CDR3 is TGTGCCACCAGCAGAGATCGGACACACTATGGCTACACCTTC.

On this clone: Compared with germline, one end of the junction differs, possibly owing to a read error. The J gene is TRBJ1-6, the V gene TRBV7-7; D unresolved. The V gene's germline CDR1 is SSHAT and CDR2 FNYEAQ (reference sequence). The CDR3 runs to 16 residues. CDR3 DNA: TGTGCTAGCAGCCAGAACCCAAGACAATTTAATTCACCCCTCCACTTT. Its translation is CASSQNPRQFNSPLHF.

This clone has a single count. The CDR3 is CAWDPGAGEQYF. Here the CDR3 DNA reads TGTGCCTGGGACCCGGGTGCGGGCGAGCAGTACTTC. V usage is TRBV30 and J usage is TRBJ2-7, with a possible D match to TRBD2 (5 bases). CDR3 length equals 12 residues. Trimming took 5 bases from V and 6 from J, leaving 14 bases between them. Germline CDR1 GTSNPN, CDR2 SVGIG (reference sequence).

The chain links TRBV7-8 to TRBJ1-1; possible D gene TRBD1, 5 bases. Trimming removed 11 bases from V and 11 bases from J, with 18 bases in between. CDR3 size: 11 residues. The germline gives CDR1 SGHVS, CDR2 FQNEAQ. The CDR3, as DNA: TGTGCCGTCGAGACGGACATCCTCGCTTTCTTT. Protein product: CAVETDILAFF.